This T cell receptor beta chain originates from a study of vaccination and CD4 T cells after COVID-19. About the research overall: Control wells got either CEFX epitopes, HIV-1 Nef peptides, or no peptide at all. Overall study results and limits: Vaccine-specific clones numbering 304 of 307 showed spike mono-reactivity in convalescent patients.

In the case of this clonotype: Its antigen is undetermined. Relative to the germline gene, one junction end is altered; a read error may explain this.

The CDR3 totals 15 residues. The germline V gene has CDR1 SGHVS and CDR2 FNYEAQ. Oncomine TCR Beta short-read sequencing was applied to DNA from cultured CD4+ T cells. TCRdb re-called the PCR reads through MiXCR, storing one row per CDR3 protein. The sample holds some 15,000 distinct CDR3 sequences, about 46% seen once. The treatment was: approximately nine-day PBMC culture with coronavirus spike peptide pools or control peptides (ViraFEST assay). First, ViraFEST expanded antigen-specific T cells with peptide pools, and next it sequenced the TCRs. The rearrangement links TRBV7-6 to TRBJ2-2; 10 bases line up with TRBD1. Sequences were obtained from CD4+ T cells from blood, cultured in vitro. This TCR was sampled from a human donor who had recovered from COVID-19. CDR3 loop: CASSPGTGDIGELFF. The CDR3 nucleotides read TGTGCTAGCAGCCCCGGGACAGGGGACATCGGGGAGCTGTTTTTT.